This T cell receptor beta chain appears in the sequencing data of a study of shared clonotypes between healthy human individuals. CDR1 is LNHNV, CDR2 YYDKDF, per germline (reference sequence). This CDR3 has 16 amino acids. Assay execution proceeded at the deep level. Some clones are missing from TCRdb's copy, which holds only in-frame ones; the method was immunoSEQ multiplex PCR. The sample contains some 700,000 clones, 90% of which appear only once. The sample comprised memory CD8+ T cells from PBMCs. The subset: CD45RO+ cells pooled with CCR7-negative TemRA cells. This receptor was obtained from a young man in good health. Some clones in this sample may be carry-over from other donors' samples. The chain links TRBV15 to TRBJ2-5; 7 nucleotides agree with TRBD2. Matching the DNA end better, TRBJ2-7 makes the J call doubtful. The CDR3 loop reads CATSRDERTSSYEQYF. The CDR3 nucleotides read TGTGCCACCAGCAGAGATGAAAGGACTAGCTCCTACGAGCAGTACTTC.